This T cell receptor beta chain came from a study of blood T cells in healthy people across ages. Study findings and constraints: Donor CMV infection status was unknown, possibly confounding age-related changes in expanded clonotypes. Older age coincided with a roughly linear decline in TCR beta diversity per million T cells. Observed TCR beta diversity showed a strong correlation with the percentage of naive T cells as measured by flow cytometry. The diversity estimates, figures obtained from one million T cells, were considered underestimates.

About this clonotype: Its antigen is unknown. A read error may produce the germline difference seen at one junction end.

CDR1 is MNHEY, CDR2 SVGAGI, per germline. The CDR3 loop spans 15 amino acids. A sample-barcoded 5' primer and a J-beta primer mix were used in a second PCR of about 6 to 11 cycles. TCRdb fed the 5' RACE reads into MiXCR, producing one record per CDR3 protein. The sample has hundreds of thousands of distinct CDR3 sequences, around 46% seen once. The chain combines TRBV6-5 with TRBJ2-5, with 10 bases matching TRBD1. Sequencing was performed on blood. This TCR was recovered from a woman aged 60-70 years in good health. CDR3 nucleotides: TGTGCCTGCAGAGCACCGGGACAGGGGAAAGAGACCCAGTACTTC. As protein: CACRAPGQGKETQYF.